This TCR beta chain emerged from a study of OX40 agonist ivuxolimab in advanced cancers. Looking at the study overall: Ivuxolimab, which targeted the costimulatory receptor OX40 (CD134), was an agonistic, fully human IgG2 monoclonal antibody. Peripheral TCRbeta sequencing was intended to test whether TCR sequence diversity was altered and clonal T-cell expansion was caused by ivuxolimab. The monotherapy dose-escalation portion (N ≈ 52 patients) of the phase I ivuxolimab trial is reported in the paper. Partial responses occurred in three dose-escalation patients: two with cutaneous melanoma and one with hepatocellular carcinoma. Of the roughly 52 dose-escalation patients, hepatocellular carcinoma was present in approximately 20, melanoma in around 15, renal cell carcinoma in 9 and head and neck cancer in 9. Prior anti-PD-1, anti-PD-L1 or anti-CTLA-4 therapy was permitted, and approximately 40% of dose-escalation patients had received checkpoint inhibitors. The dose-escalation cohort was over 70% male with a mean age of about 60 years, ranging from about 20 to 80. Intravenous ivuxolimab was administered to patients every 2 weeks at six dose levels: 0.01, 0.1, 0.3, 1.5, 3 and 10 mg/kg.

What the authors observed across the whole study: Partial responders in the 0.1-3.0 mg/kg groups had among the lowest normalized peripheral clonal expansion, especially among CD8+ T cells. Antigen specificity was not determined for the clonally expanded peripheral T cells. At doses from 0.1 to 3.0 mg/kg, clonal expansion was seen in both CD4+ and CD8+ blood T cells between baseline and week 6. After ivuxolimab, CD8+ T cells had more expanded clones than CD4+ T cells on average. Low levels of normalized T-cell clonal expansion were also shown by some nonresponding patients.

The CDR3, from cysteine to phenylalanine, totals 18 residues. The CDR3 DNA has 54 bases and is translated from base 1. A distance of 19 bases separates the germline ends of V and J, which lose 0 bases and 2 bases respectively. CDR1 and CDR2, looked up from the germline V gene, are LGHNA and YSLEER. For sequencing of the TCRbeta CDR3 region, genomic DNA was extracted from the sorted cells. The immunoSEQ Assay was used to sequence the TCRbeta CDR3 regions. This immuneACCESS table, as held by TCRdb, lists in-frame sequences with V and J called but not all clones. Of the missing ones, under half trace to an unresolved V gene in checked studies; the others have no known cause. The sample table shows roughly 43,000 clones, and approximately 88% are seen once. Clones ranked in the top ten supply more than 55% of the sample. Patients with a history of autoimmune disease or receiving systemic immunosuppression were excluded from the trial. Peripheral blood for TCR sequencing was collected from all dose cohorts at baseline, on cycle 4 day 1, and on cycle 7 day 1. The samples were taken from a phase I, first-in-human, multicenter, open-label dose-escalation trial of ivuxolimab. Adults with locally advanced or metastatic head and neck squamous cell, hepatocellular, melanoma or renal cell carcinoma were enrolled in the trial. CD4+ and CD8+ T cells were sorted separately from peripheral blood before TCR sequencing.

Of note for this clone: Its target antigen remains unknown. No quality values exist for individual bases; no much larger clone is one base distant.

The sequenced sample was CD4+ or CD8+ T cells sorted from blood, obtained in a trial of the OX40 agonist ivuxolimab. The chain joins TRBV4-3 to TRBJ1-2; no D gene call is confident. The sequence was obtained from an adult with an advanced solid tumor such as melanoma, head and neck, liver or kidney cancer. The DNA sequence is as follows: TGCGCCAGCAGCCAAGATGTGGGAGGGCGTCGCGGGAACTATGGCTACACCTTC. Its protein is CASSQDVGGRRGNYGYTF.